These 5 T cell receptor beta chains originate from one sample sequenced in a study of T cell responses to AZD1222 COVID-19 vaccine. Profiling relied on immunoSEQ multiplex PCR, and the TCRdb table lists in-frame clones only, not all of them. The sample includes about 110,000 clones, approximately 88% of them seen just once. The sample in question was peripheral blood, obtained on day 0 of AZD1222 vaccination. Every receptor here comes from an adult in good health.

This chain links TRBV5-1 with TRBJ2-2; 7 bases are shared with TRBD1. The CDR3 runs 13 residues. The germline CDR1 and CDR2 sequences are SGHRS and YFSETQ. Trimming at V came to 7 bases and at J to 5 bases, leaving 5 bases not matched to a gene. CDR3: CASGVQGTGELFF. The CDR3 DNA reads TGCGCCAGCGGAGTACAGGGGACCGGGGAGCTGTTTTTT.

The CDR3 region is CASSQGGEYIQYF. The CDR3 DNA reads TGTGCCAGCAGCCAAGGGGGCGAGTACATTCAGTACTTC. The chain carries TRBV3-1 (or the pseudogene TRBV3-2) and TRBJ2-4; a weak D match, TRBD1 (5 bases). Per the germline V gene, CDR1 is LGHDT and CDR2 is YNNKEL (reference sequence). Trimming took off 1 base at V and 8 bases at J, with 9 bases between the two ends. The CDR3 contains 13 residues.

This clone was seen once. The J gene is TRBJ2-2, the V gene TRBV11-2; no clear D. Germline loops: CDR1 SGHAT, CDR2 FQNNGV. Deletions cut 2 bases from V and 0 bases from J, with 7 bases between. The CDR3 length is 15 residues. CDR3 sequence (DNA): TGTGCCAGCAGCTTATCGGCAACGAACACCGGGGAGCTGTTTTTT. Its protein is CASSLSATNTGELFF.

This chain connects TRBV3-1 (or the pseudogene TRBV3-2) to TRBJ2-1, with 8 positions matching TRBD2. This CDR3 spans 12 amino acids. Germline lookup yields CDR1 LGHDT and CDR2 YNNKEL (reference sequence). V lost 4 bases, J lost 11 bases, and 4 bases stayed unmatched. CDR3 nucleotide sequence: TGTGCCAGCAGCCCCTTAGCGGGGAAGCAGTTCTTC. This codes for CASSPLAGKQFF.

The chain combines TRBV5-4 with TRBJ2-2; D unclear. CDR1 is SGHNT, CDR2 YYREEE, per germline (reference sequence). The CDR3 loop spans 16 amino acids. Trimming took off 5 bases at V and 2 bases at J, with 16 bases between the two ends. The CDR3, as DNA: TGTGCCAGCAGTCTCCCCGGTAGGACCAACACCGGGGAGCTGTTTTTT. This sequence encodes CASSLPGRTNTGELFF.